Below, 8 T cell receptor beta chains from the same sample are listed, as sequenced in a study of blood T cell repertoires in COVID-19. Only in-frame clones appear in the TCRdb table, and some are missing; sequencing was by immunoSEQ multiplex PCR. This sample has under 350,000 clones, with around 86% found just once. The source material was peripheral blood. These receptors all come from a man between 65 and 79 years old with acute or convalescent COVID-19.

This chain links TRBV19 with TRBJ1-4; 9 nucleotides agree with TRBD1. The CDR3 totals 14 residues. With 7 bases clipped from V and 8 bases from J, the junction kept 8 bases outside the gene matches. CDR1 LNHDA and CDR2 SQIVND come from the germline V gene (reference sequence). The CDR3 loop is CASTRTGVGEKLFF. CDR3 sequence (DNA): TGTGCCAGTACCCGGACAGGGGTTGGAGAAAAACTGTTTTTT.

This rearrangement joins TRBV9 to TRBJ2-7; perhaps TRBD2 as D (6 bases). Trimming cost V 3 bases and J 6 bases, with 16 bases left between them. Germline loops: CDR1 SGDLS, CDR2 YYNGEE. This CDR3 is 14 amino acids long. Written as DNA, the CDR3 is TGTGCCAGCAGCGAGCTGGGGGGATCGGGCGAGCAGTACTTC. Its translation: CASSELGGSGEQYF.

The chain joins TRBV24-1 to TRBJ2-7; D is possibly TRBD1 (5 bases). Trimming took 6 bases from V and 3 from J, leaving 11 bases between them. CDR1 is KGHDR and CDR2 is SFDVKD in the germline V gene. The CDR3 has 13 amino acids. The CDR3 DNA follows: TGTGCCACCAGTCAGACAGAAAACTACGAGCAGTACTTC. It encodes CATSQTENYEQYF.

The chain carries TRBV7-2 and TRBJ2-7; 7 nucleotides align to TRBD2. With 5 bases clipped from V and 1 base from J, the junction kept 11 bases outside the gene matches. The CDR3 totals 16 residues. The germline V gene encodes CDR1 SGHTA and CDR2 FQGNSA. Here the CDR3 DNA reads TGTGCCAGCAGCCCGGGGGGTGGGACCCGATCCTACGAGCAGTACTTC. Its translation: CASSPGGGTRSYEQYF.

CDR3 loop: CASSLIYTEAFF. CDR3 coding DNA: TGTGCCAGCAGCTTAATATACACTGAAGCTTTCTTT. This rearrangement joins TRBV7-9 to TRBJ1-1; D is unclear. Germline V gene data show CDR1 as SEHNR and CDR2 as FQNEAQ (reference sequence). V shed 2 bases and J shed 3 bases, with 4 bases lying between them. This CDR3 comprises 12 residues. The variable domain in full, with the rest retrieved from reference TRBV7-9 and TRBJ1-1, is DTGVSQNPRHKITKRGQNVTFRCDPISEHNRLYWYRQTLGQGPEFLTYFQNEAQLEKSRLLSDRFSAERPKGSFSTLEIQRTEQGDSAMYLCASSLIYTEAFFGQGTRLTVV.

J is TRBJ2-4 and V is TRBV5-6; 9 bases are a match to TRBD1. V was clipped by 0 bases and J by 6 bases; unmatched bases: 7. Germline loops: CDR1 SGHDT, CDR2 YYEEEE. This CDR3 is 16 amino acids long. This CDR3 is CASSLGTGARGNIQYF. In DNA form, the CDR3 reads TGTGCCAGCAGCTTGGGGACAGGGGCGAGGGGAAACATTCAGTACTTC.

This clone turned up a few times. The V gene is TRBV7-9, the J gene TRBJ2-1; the match to TRBD2 covers 10 bases. Germline lookup yields CDR1 SEHNR and CDR2 FQNEAQ (reference sequence). Germline trimming cut 5 bases from V and 6 bases from J; bases unmatched to any gene: 10. There are 16 residues in the CDR3. The CDR3 here is CASSLLAGGGSNEQFF. DNA for the CDR3: TGTGCCAGCAGCCTCTTAGCGGGAGGAGGGAGCAATGAGCAGTTCTTC. The whole variable domain, filled in from reference TRBV7-9 and TRBJ2-1, reads DTGVSQNPRHKITKRGQNVTFRCDPISEHNRLYWYRQTLGQGPEFLTYFQNEAQLEKSRLLSDRFSAERPKGSFSTLEIQRTEQGDSAMYLCASSLLAGGGSNEQFFGPGTRLTVL.

CDR3 in DNA: TGTGCCAGCAGTTTACCGGGTTCCACCTCTGGAAACACCATATATTTT. This encodes CASSLPGSTSGNTIYF. This chain uses TRBV28 with TRBJ1-3; no definite D call. Germline loops: CDR1 MDHEN, CDR2 SYDVKM. The ends were cut back, 2 bases at V and 0 bases at J, with 11 bases in the middle. The CDR3 is 16 amino acids.